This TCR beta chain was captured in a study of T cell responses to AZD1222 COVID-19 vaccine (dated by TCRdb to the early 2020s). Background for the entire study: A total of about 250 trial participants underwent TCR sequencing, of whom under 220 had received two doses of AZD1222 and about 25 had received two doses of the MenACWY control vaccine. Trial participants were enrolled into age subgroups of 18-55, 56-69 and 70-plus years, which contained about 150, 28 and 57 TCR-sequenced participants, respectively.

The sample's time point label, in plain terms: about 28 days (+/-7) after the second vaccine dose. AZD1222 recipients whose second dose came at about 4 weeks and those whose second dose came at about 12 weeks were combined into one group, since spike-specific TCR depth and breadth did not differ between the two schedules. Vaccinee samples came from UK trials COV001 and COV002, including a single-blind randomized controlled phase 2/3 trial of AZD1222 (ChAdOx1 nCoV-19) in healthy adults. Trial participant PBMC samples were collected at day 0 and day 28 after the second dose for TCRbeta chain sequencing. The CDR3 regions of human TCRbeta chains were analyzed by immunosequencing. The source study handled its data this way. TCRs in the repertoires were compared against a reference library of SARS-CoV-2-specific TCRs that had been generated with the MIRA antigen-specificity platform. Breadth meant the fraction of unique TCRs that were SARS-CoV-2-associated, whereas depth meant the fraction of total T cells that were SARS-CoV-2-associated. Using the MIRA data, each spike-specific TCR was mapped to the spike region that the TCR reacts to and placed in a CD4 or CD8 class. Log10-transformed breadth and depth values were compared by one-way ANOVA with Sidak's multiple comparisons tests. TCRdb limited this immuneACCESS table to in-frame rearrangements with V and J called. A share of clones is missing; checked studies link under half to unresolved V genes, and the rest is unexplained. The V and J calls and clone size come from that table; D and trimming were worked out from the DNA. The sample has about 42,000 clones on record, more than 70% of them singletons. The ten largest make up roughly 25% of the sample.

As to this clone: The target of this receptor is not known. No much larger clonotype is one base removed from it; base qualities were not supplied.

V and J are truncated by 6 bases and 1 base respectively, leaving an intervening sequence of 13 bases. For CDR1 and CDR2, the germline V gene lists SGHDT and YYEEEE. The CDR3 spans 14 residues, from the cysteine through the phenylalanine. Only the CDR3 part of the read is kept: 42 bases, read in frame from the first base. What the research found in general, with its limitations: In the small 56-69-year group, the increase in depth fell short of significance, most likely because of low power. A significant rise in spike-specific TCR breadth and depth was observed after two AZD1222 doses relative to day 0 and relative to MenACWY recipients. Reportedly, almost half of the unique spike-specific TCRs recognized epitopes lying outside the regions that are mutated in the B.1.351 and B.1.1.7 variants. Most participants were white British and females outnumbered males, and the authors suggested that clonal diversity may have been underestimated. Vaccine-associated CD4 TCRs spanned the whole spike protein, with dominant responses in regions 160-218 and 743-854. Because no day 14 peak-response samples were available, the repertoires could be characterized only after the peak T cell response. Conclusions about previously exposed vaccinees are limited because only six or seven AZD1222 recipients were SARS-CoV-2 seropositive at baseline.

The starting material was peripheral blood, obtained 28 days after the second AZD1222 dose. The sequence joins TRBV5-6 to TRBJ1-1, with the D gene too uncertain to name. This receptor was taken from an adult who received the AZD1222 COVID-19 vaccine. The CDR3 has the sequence CASNLRRRNTEAFF. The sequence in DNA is TGTGCCAGCAATCTTCGCCGGCGGAACACTGAAGCTTTCTTT.